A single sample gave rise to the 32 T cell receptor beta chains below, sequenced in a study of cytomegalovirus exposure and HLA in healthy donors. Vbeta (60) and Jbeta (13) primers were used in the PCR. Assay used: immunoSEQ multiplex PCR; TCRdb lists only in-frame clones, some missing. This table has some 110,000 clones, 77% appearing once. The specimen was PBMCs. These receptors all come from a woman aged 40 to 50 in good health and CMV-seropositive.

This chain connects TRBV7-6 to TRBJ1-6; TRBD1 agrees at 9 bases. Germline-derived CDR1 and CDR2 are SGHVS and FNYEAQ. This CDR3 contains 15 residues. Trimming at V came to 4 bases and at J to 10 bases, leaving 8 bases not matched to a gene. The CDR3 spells CASSSGQGIRSPLHF. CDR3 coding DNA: TGTGCCAGCAGCTCCGGACAGGGGATAAGGTCACCCCTCCACTTT.

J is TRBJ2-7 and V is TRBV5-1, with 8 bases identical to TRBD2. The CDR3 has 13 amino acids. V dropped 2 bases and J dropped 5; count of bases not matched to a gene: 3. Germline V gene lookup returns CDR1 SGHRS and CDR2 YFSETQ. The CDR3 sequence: CASSLPAGDEQYF. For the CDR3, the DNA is TGCGCCAGCAGCTTACCAGCGGGAGACGAGCAGTACTTC.

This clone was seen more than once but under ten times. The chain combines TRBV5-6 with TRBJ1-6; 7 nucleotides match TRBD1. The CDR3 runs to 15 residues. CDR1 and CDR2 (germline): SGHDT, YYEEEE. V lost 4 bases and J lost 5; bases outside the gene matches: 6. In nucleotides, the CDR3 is TGTGCCAGCAGCCGGGACAGCTTTAATAATTCACCCCTCCACTTT. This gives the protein CASSRDSFNNSPLHF.

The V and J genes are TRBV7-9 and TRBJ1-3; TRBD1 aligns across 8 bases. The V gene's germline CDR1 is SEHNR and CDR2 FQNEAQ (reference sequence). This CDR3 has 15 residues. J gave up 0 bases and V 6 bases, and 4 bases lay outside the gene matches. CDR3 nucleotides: TGTGCCAGCAGTTCCGACAGGGGCTCTGGAAACACCATATATTTT. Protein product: CASSSDRGSGNTIYF.

The CDR3 DNA reads TGTGCCAGCAGTTTATACGGGGGATCCACAGATACGCAGTATTTT. This codes for CASSLYGGSTDTQYF. The chain recombines TRBV28 with TRBJ2-3; tentatively, D is TRBD2 (6 bases). This CDR3 spans 15 amino acids. The germline V gene encodes CDR1 MDHEN and CDR2 SYDVKM. V lost 1 base to trimming and J lost 2 bases, with 10 bases between them.

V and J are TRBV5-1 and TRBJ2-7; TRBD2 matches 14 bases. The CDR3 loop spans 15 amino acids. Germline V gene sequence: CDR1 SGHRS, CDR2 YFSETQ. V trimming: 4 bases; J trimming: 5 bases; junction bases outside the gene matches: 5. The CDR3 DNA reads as TGCGCCAGCAGCCCGGGGACTAGCGGGAGAAACGAGCAGTACTTC. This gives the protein CASSPGTSGRNEQYF.

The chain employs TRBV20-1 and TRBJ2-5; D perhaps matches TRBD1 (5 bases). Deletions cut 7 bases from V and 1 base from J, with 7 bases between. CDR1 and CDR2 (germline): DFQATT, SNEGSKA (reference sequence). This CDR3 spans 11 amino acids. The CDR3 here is CSGTFQETQYF. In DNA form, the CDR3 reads TGCAGTGGGACATTCCAAGAGACCCAGTACTTC.

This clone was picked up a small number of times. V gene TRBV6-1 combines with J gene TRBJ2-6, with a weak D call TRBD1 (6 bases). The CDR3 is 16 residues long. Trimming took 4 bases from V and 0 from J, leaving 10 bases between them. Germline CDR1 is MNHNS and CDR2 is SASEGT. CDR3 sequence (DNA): TGTGCCAGCAGTGGACGGACAGCCTCTGGGGCCAACGTCCTGACTTTC. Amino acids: CASSGRTASGANVLTF.

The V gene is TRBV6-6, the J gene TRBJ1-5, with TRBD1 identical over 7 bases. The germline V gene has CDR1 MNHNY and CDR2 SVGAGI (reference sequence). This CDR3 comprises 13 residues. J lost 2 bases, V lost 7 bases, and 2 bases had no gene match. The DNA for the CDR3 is TGTGCCAGCATTGACAGGGGCAATCAGCCCCAGCATTTT. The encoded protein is CASIDRGNQPQHF.

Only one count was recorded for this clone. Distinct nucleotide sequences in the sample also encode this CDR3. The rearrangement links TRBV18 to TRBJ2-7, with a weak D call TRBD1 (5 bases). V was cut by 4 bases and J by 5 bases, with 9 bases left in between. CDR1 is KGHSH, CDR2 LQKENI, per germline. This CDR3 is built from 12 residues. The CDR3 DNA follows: TGTGCCAGCTCACTAGACAGAGACGAGCAGTACTTC. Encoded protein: CASSLDRDEQYF.

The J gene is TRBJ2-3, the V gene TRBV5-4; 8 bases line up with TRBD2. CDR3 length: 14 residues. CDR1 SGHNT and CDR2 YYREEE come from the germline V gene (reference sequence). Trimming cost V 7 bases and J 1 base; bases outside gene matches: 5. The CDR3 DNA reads TGTGCCAGCCTCGGGCGGGAGGGCACAGATACGCAGTATTTT. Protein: CASLGREGTDTQYF.

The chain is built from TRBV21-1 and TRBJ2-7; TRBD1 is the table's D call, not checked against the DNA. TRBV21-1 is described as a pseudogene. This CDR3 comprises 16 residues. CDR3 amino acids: CASSKGGYRVGYEQYF. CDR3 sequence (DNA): TGTGCCAGCAGCAAAGGAGGGTACAGGGTAGGGTACGAGCAGTACTTC.

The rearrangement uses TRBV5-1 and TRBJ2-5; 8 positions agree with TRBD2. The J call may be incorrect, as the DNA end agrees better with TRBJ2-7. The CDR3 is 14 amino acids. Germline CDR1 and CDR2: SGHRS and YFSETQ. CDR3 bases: TGCGCCAGCAGCTTGAAAGCGGGAGAGGTCGAGCAGTACTTC. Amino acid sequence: CASSLKAGEVEQYF.

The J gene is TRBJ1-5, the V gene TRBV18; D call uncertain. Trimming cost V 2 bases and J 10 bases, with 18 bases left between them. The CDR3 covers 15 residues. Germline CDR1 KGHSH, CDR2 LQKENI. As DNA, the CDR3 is TGTGCCAGCTCACCAGAGCAGATGGGTCTAGAACCCCAGCATTTT. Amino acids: CASSPEQMGLEPQHF.

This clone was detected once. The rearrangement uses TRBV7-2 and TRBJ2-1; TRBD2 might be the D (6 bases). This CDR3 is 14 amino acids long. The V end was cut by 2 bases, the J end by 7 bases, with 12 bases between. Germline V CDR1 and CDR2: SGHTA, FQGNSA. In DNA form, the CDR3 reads TGTGCCAGCAGCTTATTCGCGGGATCAAATGAGCAGTTCTTC. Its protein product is CASSLFAGSNEQFF.

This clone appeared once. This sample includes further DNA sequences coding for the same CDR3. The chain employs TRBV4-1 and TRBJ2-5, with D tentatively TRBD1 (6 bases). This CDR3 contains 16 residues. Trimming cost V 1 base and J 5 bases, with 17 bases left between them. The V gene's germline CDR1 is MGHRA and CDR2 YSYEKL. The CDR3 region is CASSQGQVDYPETQYF. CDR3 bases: TGCGCCAGCAGCCAAGGACAGGTGGATTATCCCGAGACCCAGTACTTC.

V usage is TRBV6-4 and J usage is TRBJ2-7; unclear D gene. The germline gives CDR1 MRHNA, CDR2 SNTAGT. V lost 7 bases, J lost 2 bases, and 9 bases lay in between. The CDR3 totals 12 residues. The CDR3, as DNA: TGTGCCAGCATCGAGGAAACCTACGAGCAGTACTTC. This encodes CASIEETYEQYF.

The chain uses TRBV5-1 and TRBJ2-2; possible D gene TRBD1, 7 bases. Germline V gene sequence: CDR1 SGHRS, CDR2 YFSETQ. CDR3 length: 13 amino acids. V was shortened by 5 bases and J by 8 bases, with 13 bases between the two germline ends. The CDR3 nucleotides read TGCGCCAGCAGACTGGAGGGGGCGGGGGAGCTGTTTTTT. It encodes CASRLEGAGELFF.

The DNA for the CDR3 is TGCGCCAGCAGCCTGAGCGGGACAGGGTTTTCACCCCTCCACTTT. It translates to CASSLSGTGFSPLHF. The chain couples TRBV4-1 to TRBJ1-6, with 9 bases lining up with TRBD1. CDR3 length: 15 residues. After removal of 4 bases from V and 9 bases from J, the junction contained 7 bases not matched to a gene. Germline assignment: CDR1 MGHRA and CDR2 YSYEKL.

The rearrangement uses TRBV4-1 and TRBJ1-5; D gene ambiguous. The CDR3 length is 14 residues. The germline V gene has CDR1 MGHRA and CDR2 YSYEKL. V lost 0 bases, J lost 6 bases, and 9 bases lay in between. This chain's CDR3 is CASSQEYRAQPQHF. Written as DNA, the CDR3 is TGCGCCAGCAGCCAAGAATATAGAGCTCAGCCCCAGCATTTT.

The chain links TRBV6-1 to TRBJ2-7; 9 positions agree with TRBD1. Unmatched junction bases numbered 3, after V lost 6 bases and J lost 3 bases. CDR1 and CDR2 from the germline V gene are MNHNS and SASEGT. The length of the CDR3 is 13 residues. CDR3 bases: TGTGCCAGCAGGGACAGGGGATACTACGAGCAGTACTTC. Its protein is CASRDRGYYEQYF.

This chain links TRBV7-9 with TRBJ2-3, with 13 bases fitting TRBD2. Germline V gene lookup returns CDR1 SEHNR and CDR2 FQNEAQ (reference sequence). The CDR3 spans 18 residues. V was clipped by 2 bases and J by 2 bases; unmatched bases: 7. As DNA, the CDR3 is TGTGCCAGCAGCTTACCAAGGGGACTAGCGGGGATCACAGATACGCAGTATTTT. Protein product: CASSLPRGLAGITDTQYF.

CDR3 in amino acids: CASSQGQGSLNTEAFF. The DNA for the CDR3 is TGTGCCAGCAGCCAGGGACAGGGGTCATTGAACACTGAAGCTTTCTTT. V gene TRBV7-2 combines with J gene TRBJ1-1, with 10 bases fitting TRBD1. Unmatched junction bases numbered 6, after V lost 5 bases and J lost 0 bases. The germline gives CDR1 SGHTA, CDR2 FQGNSA. The CDR3 sequence is 16 residues long.

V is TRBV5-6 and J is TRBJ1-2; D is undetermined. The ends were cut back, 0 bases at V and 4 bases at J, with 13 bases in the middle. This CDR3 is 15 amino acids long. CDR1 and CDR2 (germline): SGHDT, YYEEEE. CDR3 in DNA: TGTGCCAGCAGCTTGGTAGAGGGCGCTGGCTATGGCTACACCTTC. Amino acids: CASSLVEGAGYGYTF.

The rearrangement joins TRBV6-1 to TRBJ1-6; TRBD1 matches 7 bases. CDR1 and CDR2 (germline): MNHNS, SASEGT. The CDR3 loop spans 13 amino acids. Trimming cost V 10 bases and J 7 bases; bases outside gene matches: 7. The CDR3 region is CAMSTGLNSPLHF. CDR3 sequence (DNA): TGTGCCATGTCGACAGGGCTCAATTCACCCCTCCACTTT.

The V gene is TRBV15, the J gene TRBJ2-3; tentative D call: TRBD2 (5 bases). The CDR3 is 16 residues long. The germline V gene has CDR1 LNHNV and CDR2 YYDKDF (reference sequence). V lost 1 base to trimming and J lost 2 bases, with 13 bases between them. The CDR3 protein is CATSRVEDWLTDTQYF. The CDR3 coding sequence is TGTGCCACCAGCAGAGTGGAGGACTGGCTCACAGATACGCAGTATTTT.

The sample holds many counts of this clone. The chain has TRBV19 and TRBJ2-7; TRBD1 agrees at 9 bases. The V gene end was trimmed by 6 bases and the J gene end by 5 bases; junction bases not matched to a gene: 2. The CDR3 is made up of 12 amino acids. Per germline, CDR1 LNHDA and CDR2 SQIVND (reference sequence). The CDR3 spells CASRGQGDEQYF. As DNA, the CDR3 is TGTGCCAGTAGGGGACAGGGAGACGAGCAGTACTTC.

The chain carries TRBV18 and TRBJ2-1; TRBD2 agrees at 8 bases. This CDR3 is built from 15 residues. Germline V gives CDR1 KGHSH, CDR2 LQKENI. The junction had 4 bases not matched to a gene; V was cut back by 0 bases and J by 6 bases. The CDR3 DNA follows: TGTGCCAGCTCACCACCGGGACTAGGGTTCAATGAGCAGTTCTTC. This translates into CASSPPGLGFNEQFF.

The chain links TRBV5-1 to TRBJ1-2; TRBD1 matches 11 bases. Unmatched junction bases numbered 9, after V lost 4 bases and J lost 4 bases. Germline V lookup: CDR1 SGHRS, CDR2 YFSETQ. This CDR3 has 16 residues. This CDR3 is CASSLLPGTGGYGYTF. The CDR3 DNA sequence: TGCGCCAGCAGCCTCCTCCCCGGGACAGGGGGCTATGGCTACACCTTC.

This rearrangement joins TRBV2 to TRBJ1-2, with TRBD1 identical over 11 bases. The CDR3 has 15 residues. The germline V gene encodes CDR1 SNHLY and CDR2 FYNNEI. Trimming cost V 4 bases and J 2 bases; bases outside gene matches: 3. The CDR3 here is CASSGGQGANYGYTF. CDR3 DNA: TGTGCCAGCAGTGGCGGACAGGGGGCAAACTATGGCTACACCTTC.

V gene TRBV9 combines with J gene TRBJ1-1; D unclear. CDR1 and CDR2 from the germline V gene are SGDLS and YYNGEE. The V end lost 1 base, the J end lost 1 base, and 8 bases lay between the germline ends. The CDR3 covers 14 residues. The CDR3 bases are TGTGCCAGCAGCGTATTGAGTCCGAACACTGAAGCTTTCTTT. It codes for CASSVLSPNTEAFF.

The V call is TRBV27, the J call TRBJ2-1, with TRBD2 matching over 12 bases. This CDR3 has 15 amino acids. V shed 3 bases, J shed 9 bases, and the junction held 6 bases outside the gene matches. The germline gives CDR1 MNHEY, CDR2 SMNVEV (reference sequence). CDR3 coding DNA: TGTGCCAGCAGTTTTCGGGCTAGCGGGAGGGCTGAGCAGTTCTTC. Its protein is CASSFRASGRAEQFF.